The rows below give T cell receptor beta chains drawn from one sample of a study of blood T cells in healthy people across ages. TCRdb re-called the 5' RACE reads through MiXCR, storing one row per CDR3 protein. The profile covers roughly 1,800,000 distinct CDR3 sequences, with 40% to 55% appearing a single time and around 2.1% taken by the ten largest. The specimen was blood. These receptors originate from a middle-aged woman in good health. The CDR3 runs from the conserved cysteine through the conserved F or W. A D gene is named only where the DNA matches it firmly. Rows give clone size only sometimes, using once, few, many, or a class for an expanded clone.

d_call: TRBD2
v_call: TRBV5-1
j_call: TRBJ2-7
clone_size: few
cdr3_aa: CASSLSPAGSSYEQYF
cdr3_nt: TGCGCCAGCAGCTTGAGTCCAGCGGGGAGCTCCTACGAGCAGTACTTC

d_call: NA
v_call: TRBV20-1
j_call: TRBJ2-3
clone_size: NA
cdr3_aa: CSADPGGLADTQYF
cdr3_nt: TGCAGTGCCGACCCTGGGGGGTTGGCAGATACGCAGTATTTT

d_call: NA
v_call: TRBV6-2/TRBV6-3
j_call: TRBJ2-3
clone_size: NA
cdr3_aa: CASSPDSQGTDTQYF
cdr3_nt: TGTGCCAGCAGTCCTGATAGTCAGGGGACAGATACGCAGTATTTT

d_call: TRBD1
v_call: TRBV4-2
j_call: TRBJ2-1
clone_size: NA
cdr3_aa: CASSNQGESYNEQFF
cdr3_nt: TGTGCCAGCAGCAATCAGGGGGAATCCTACAATGAGCAGTTCTTC

d_call: NA
v_call: TRBV24-1
j_call: TRBJ2-5
clone_size: NA
cdr3_aa: CATSERGRQTQYF
cdr3_nt: TGTGCCACCAGTGAGAGGGGTAGACAGACCCAGTACTTC

d_call: TRBD1
v_call: TRBV3-1
j_call: TRBJ2-7
clone_size: NA
cdr3_aa: CASSQDHIRDREGEQYF
cdr3_nt: TGTGCCAGCAGCCAAGACCATATCCGGGACAGGGAAGGCGAGCAGTACTTC

d_call: TRBD1
v_call: TRBV29-1
j_call: TRBJ2-6
clone_size: NA
cdr3_aa: CSVDQGASGANVLTF
cdr3_nt: TGCAGCGTTGATCAGGGGGCATCTGGGGCCAACGTCCTGACTTTC

d_call: NA
v_call: TRBV2
j_call: TRBJ1-2
clone_size: NA
cdr3_aa: CASSGEQRSYGYTF
cdr3_nt: TGTGCCAGCAGTGGAGAGCAGAGATCCTATGGCTACACCTTC

d_call: NA
v_call: TRBV7-2
j_call: TRBJ2-3
clone_size: NA
cdr3_aa: CASSLCTDTQYF
cdr3_nt: TGCGCCAGCAGCTTGTGTACAGATACGCAGTATTTT

d_call: NA
v_call: TRBV19
j_call: TRBJ2-3
clone_size: NA
cdr3_aa: CASRSHGPSDTQYF
cdr3_nt: TGTGCCAGTAGGTCGCACGGACCATCAGATACGCAGTATTTT

d_call: NA
v_call: TRBV12-3/TRBV12-4
j_call: TRBJ1-6
clone_size: NA
cdr3_aa: CASSWDGVDSPLHF
cdr3_nt: TGTGCCAGCAGTTGGGACGGCGTTGATTCACCCCTCCACTTT

d_call: NA
v_call: TRBV12-3/TRBV12-4
j_call: TRBJ2-7
clone_size: NA
cdr3_aa: CASSLDTDYEQYF
cdr3_nt: TGTGCCAGCAGCTTAGACACCGACTACGAGCAGTACTTC

d_call: NA
v_call: TRBV5-1
j_call: TRBJ2-2
clone_size: NA
cdr3_aa: CASSRTTGAGTGELFF
cdr3_nt: TGCGCCAGCAGCCGGACCACGGGGGCGGGCACCGGGGAGCTGTTTTTT

d_call: NA
v_call: TRBV11-2
j_call: TRBJ2-5
clone_size: NA
cdr3_aa: CASSLERGQYF
cdr3_nt: TGTGCCAGCAGCTTAGAAAGGGGGCAGTACTTC

d_call: TRBD1
v_call: TRBV13
j_call: TRBJ1-2
clone_size: many
cdr3_aa: CASSATGGYGYTF
cdr3_nt: TGTGCCAGCAGCGCAACAGGGGGCTATGGCTACACCTTC

d_call: NA
v_call: TRBV28
j_call: TRBJ2-1
clone_size: NA
cdr3_aa: CAVDGNNEQFF
cdr3_nt: TGTGCCGTGGACGGAAACAATGAGCAGTTCTTC

d_call: TRBD1
v_call: TRBV20-1
j_call: TRBJ1-2
clone_size: few
cdr3_aa: CSAEGQATGYTF
cdr3_nt: TGCAGTGCCGAGGGACAGGCGACGGGCTACACCTTC

d_call: TRBD2
v_call: TRBV20-1
j_call: TRBJ2-3
clone_size: few
cdr3_aa: CSARLAESTDTQYF
cdr3_nt: TGCAGTGCTAGACTAGCGGAGTCGACAGATACGCAGTATTTT